What follows is one TCR beta chain and its context. CDR3 length: 15 residues. V shed 8 bases and J 4 bases; nucleotides not matched to a gene: 10. Germline V gene lookup returns CDR1 ENHRY and CDR2 SYGVKD. These data originate in a study of glioma-infiltrating T cells after dendritic cell vaccination. Study-wide background: Between the early 2000s and the early 2010s, patients got autologous tumor lysate-pulsed dendritic cell vaccines.

The immunoSEQ assay amplified TCRB CDR3 from up to 2 ug DNA. Sequencing was performed with immunoSEQ multiplex PCR; in TCRdb, only in-frame clones are kept and a portion is missing. Seen here are tens of thousands of clones, roughly 89% observed once, and the top ten hold approximately 3%. The sequence was obtained from a human donor with glioblastoma. The chain recombines TRBV10-3 with TRBJ2-1, with 8 bases aligning to TRBD1. The sequences come from blood, collected before dendritic cell vaccination. CDR3 loop: CAIGRIGQGYNEQFF. Written as DNA, the CDR3 is TGTGCCATCGGGCGGATAGGACAGGGATACAATGAGCAGTTCTTC.